The subject of this entry is one T cell receptor beta chain. The data originate from a study of CD8 T cells in Susac syndrome. The CDR3 is 15 residues long. Germline lookup yields CDR1 SGHNT and CDR2 YYREEE (reference sequence). V trimming: 5 bases; J trimming: 4 bases; junction bases outside the gene matches: 7. Random hexamers primed reverse transcription of about 0.5 to 1 ug RNA. MiXCR, applied by TCRdb to the immunoSEQ multiplex PCR reads, yields one record per CDR3 protein. The table lists some 260,000 distinct CDR3 sequences, 85% to 95% of them singletons. This clonotype was obtained from a human donor with multiple sclerosis. The sequenced sample consisted of CD4+ T cells from PBMCs. This sequence joins TRBV5-4 and TRBJ2-3; 10 bases line up with TRBD1. CDR3 coding DNA: TGTGCCAGCAGAGCGGACAGGGGGGGCGCAGATACGCAGTATTTT. Its protein product is CASRADRGGADTQYF.